This T cell receptor (beta chain) was sequenced for a study of T cells after yellow fever vaccination. About the study: Fractions containing few cells were prepared with SMART-Seq v4 Ultra Low Input. Findings of the study overall: Of the clonotypes, a small share occurred in both CD4 and CD8 compartments. Abundant contaminating clonotypes from the bulk population could appear in FACS-sorted repertoires. Post-booster repertoires again held most primary-vaccination clones (roughly 96% CD4, roughly 88% CD8).

This clonotype appeared a few times. No antigen is known for it. Germline CDR1 is LGHDT and CDR2 is YNNKEL (reference sequence). Losses at the gene ends were 6 bases for V and 4 bases for J; bases not matched to a gene: 5. This CDR3 has 14 amino acids. TCRdb reprocessed the 5' RACE reads via MiXCR and lists one record per CDR3 protein. The data contain a few hundred thousand distinct CDR3 sequences, around a tenth of them seen just once; the ten biggest clones take up roughly a sixth. The V gene is TRBV3-1, the J gene TRBJ1-5; 8 bases fit TRBD1. The TCR was taken from a man aged 18 to 30 who received the YFV17D yellow fever vaccine. This specimen consisted of PBMCs, obtained on the day of the first yellow fever vaccination. The CDR3 region is CASSNYRGNQPQHF. The CDR3 region has the DNA TGTGCCAGCAGTAATTACAGGGGGAATCAGCCCCAGCATTTT.